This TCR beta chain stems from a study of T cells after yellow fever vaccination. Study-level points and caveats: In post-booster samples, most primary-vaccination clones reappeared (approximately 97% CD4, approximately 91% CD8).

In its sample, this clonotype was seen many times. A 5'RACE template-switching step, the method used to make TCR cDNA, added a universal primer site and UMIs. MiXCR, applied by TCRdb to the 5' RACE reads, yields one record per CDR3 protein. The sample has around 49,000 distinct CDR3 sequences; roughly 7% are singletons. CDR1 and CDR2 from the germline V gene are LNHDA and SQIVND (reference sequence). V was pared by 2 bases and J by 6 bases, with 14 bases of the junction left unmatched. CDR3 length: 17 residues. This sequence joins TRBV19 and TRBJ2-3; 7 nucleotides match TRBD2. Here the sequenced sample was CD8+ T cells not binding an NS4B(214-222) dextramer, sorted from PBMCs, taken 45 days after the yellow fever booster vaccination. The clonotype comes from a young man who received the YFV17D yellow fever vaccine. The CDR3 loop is CASSIRSGTRPFDTQYF. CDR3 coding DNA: TGTGCCAGTAGTATACGAAGCGGGACCCGTCCTTTTGATACGCAGTATTTT.